Following are 6 T cell receptor beta chains from one sample sequenced in a study of CD8+ T cells in alopecia areata. Investigators isolated RNA and reverse transcribed it into cDNA to act as the sequencing template. Method: immunoSEQ multiplex PCR; TCRdb's copy keeps in-frame clones and lacks some. The sample shows roughly 150,000 clones, about 60% of them seen only once. Sequenced material: CD4+ T cells sorted from blood, taken at week 0. Receptors were obtained from a human donor with alopecia areata.

This clone has only a few counts. V usage is TRBV29-1 and J usage is TRBJ1-2; no clear D gene. This CDR3 region has 12 residues. V shed 4 bases and J shed 4 bases, with 10 bases lying between them. The germline V gene has CDR1 SQVTM and CDR2 ANQGSEA. The CDR3 DNA reads as TGCAGCGTTGGCGGGCGTCCCTATGGCTACACCTTC. This gives the protein CSVGGRPYGYTF.

The chain uses TRBV19 and TRBJ1-5, with no clear D. CDR3 length: 13 amino acids. Looked up from germline, CDR1 is LNHDA and CDR2 is SQIVND (reference sequence). Trimming took off 3 bases at V and 4 bases at J, with 7 bases between the two ends. The CDR3 DNA follows: TGTGCCAGTAGTATGAAAGAGAATCAGCCCCAGCATTTT. It translates to CASSMKENQPQHF.

V is TRBV4-1 and J is TRBJ1-5; perhaps TRBD1 as D (6 bases). The ends were cut back, 4 bases at V and 0 bases at J, with 13 bases in the middle. Germline-derived CDR1 and CDR2 are MGHRA and YSYEKL. The CDR3 covers 16 residues. CDR3 sequence: CASSRTGTNSNQPQHF. CDR3 nucleotides: TGCGCCAGCAGCCGGACCGGGACAAATAGCAATCAGCCCCAGCATTTT.

This sequence joins TRBV6-5 and TRBJ2-1; the match to TRBD1 covers 7 bases. V was clipped by 7 bases and J by 8 bases; unmatched bases: 5. The CDR3 runs 12 residues. CDR1 MNHEY and CDR2 SVGAGI come from the germline V gene. As DNA, the CDR3 is TGTGCCAGCACCTCGACAGGGCATGAGCAGTTCTTC. This encodes CASTSTGHEQFF.

The chain carries TRBV29-1 and TRBJ2-5, with 7 nucleotides matching TRBD1. In germline, CDR1 is SQVTM, CDR2 ANQGSEA. The junction had 10 bases not matched to a gene; V was cut back by 7 bases and J by 5 bases. CDR3 length equals 13 residues. The CDR3 DNA sequence: TGCAGCGCTAGACAGGGTCGAGGGGAGACCCAGTACTTC. This sequence encodes CSARQGRGETQYF.

This clone occurred once. CDR3 amino acids: CASSPDYSSGQFF. The CDR3 DNA sequence: TGTGCCAGCAGCCCCGACTATTCCTCTGGGCAGTTCTTC. This rearrangement joins TRBV7-2 to TRBJ2-1, with D possibly matching TRBD2 (5 bases). The CDR3 spans 13 residues. Germline assignment: CDR1 SGHTA and CDR2 FQGNSA. V was pared by 5 bases and J by 12 bases, with 17 bases between.